This TCR beta chain is drawn from a study of OX40 agonist ivuxolimab in advanced cancers. About the research overall: All patients had ivuxolimab intravenously every 2 weeks at 0.01 to 10 mg/kg. Dose-escalation patients' cancers were hepatocellular carcinoma, melanoma, renal cell or head and neck cancer.

Germline CDR1 MNHEY, CDR2 SMNVEV (reference sequence). This CDR3 has 15 residues. Trimming removed 4 bases from V and 2 bases from J, with 15 bases in between. The table came from immunoSEQ multiplex PCR; TCRdb's copy has only in-frame clones and leaves some out. This sample has fewer than 110,000 clones, with around 93% found just once. This clone was recorded only once. Sequenced here: CD4+ or CD8+ T cells sorted from blood, sampled in a trial of the OX40 agonist ivuxolimab. J is TRBJ2-7 and V is TRBV27; the D gene is possibly TRBD1 (6 bases). The TCR was taken from an adult with an advanced solid tumor such as melanoma, head and neck, liver or kidney cancer. The DNA of the CDR3 is TGTGCCAGCAGTTCTTCCTCGGGACAAGCCTACGAGCAGTACTTC. It codes for CASSSSSGQAYEQYF.